This is a list of T cell receptor beta chains from one sample in a study of T cells in severe cutaneous drug reactions. TCRdb reprocessed the multiplex PCR reads and stores each CDR3 protein as one record, lacking DNA. The data show 9,500 to 11,000 distinct CDR3 sequences, and the top ten clones hold around a fifth. Sequencing was carried out using cells from a skin blister. These receptors came from a human donor with Stevens-Johnson syndrome, a severe cutaneous drug reaction. CDR3s include the opening cysteine and the closing phenylalanine or tryptophan. The size entry is marked missing in some rows and otherwise reads once, few, many or a size class.

cdr3_length,clone_size,v_call,j_call,cdr3_aa
14,.,TRBV20-1,TRBJ2-7,CSAEPREVPYEQYF
13,.,TRBV20-1,TRBJ2-7,CSSSPEGFYEQYF
13,.,TRBV20-1,TRBJ2-7,CSARGEGGYEQYF
12,large,TRBV12-3/TRBV12-4,TRBJ1-3,CASTLSGNTIYF
15,.,TRBV20-1,TRBJ2-7,CSAREGTSGRYEQYF
15,.,TRBV29-1,TRBJ2-7,CSVVLNRDFSYEQYF
15,.,TRBV20-1,TRBJ2-4,CSARDRLAGKNIQYF
13,.,TRBV18,TRBJ1-1,CASSPGQNTEAFF
13,.,TRBV20-1,TRBJ2-2,CSAATGGTGELFF
13,.,TRBV29-1,TRBJ2-3,CSVKRHGTDTQYF
15,.,TRBV20-1,TRBJ1-2,CSARDGQGGVYGYTF
13,medium-sized,TRBV20-1,TRBJ1-1,CSVLQGGLRKAFF
15,.,TRBV20-1,TRBJ2-5,CSARDLALAEETQYF
14,.,TRBV20-1,TRBJ2-2,CSARSGRSTGELFF
13,.,TRBV29-1,TRBJ2-1,CSVSAVDYNEQFF
15,.,TRBV4-1,TRBJ1-6,CASSQERYYNSPLHF
13,.,TRBV20-1,TRBJ2-6,CSADPEGGNVLTF
17,.,TRBV20-1,TRBJ1-5,CSAREKVGSRANQPQHF
17,medium-sized,TRBV20-1,TRBJ1-6,CSARGRGLVTYNSPLHF
14,medium-sized,TRBV20-1,TRBJ1-1,CSAAGTFWNTEAFF
14,medium-sized,TRBV20-1,TRBJ2-1,CSASPTNLYNEQFF
18,.,TRBV29-1,TRBJ2-1,CSVDSGLAGVFSYNEQFF
11,.,TRBV12-3/TRBV12-4,TRBJ1-2,CASRGAHGYTF
15,.,TRBV29-1,TRBJ2-7,CSVEIEQGVPYEQYF
13,.,TRBV29-1,TRBJ2-7,CSVVPSSLGEQYF
15,.,TRBV20-1,TRBJ2-7,CSAREGGHYSYEQYF
12,.,TRBV29-1,TRBJ1-1,CSVGLTGTEAFF
14,.,TRBV4-1,TRBJ1-2,CASSPRDGDYGYTF
14,.,TRBV29-1,TRBJ1-3,CSVEDSPNGNTIYF
15,medium-sized,TRBV6-2/TRBV6-3,TRBJ2-3,CASTPGGVDTDTQYF
14,.,TRBV29-1,TRBJ2-1,CSVATGSSYNEQFF
15,.,TRBV20-1,TRBJ2-7,CSARRPTGATGEQYF
13,.,TRBV29-1,TRBJ2-3,CSASGTSGDTQYF
14,.,TRBV29-1,TRBJ1-2,CSVWDRDPNYGYTF
13,.,TRBV20-1,TRBJ2-3,CSARTENTDTQYF
14,.,TRBV20-1,TRBJ2-7,CSAEAGKYSYEQYF
13,.,TRBV29-1,TRBJ1-2,CSVWDRVNYGYTF
14,.,TRBV29-1,TRBJ1-5,CSVAPDSSNQPQHF
15,.,TRBV6-4,TRBJ2-7,CASSAPTGPSYEQYF
13,medium-sized,TRBV20-1,TRBJ1-5,CSAIQGGNQPQHF
15,.,TRBV29-1,TRBJ1-5,CSVAGLGDSNQPQHF
13,.,TRBV28,TRBJ2-7,CASSTRTPLEQYF
14,.,TRBV29-1,TRBJ2-2,CSVASSRNTGELFF
14,.,TRBV29-1,TRBJ1-1,CSVSGTDMNTEAFF
13,.,TRBV29-1,TRBJ2-7,CSVGSGASYEQYF
15,.,TRBV29-1,TRBJ2-1,CSVDPGHSSYNEQFF
14,.,TRBV29-1,TRBJ1-5,CSVATGSGDQPQHF
12,medium-sized,TRBV27,TRBJ1-1,CASSFGGREAFF
16,.,TRBV20-1,TRBJ2-1,CSTTSGSPLSYNEQFF
14,.,TRBV20-1,TRBJ2-1,CSACHEASYNEQFF
14,.,TRBV29-1,TRBJ2-3,CSVDEASWGDTQYF
14,.,TRBV20-1,TRBJ2-3,CSAPAVRGGDTQYF
17,.,TRBV20-1,TRBJ2-1,CSANFRLAGASYNEQFF
13,.,TRBV29-1,TRBJ2-1,CSVRASGTHEQFF